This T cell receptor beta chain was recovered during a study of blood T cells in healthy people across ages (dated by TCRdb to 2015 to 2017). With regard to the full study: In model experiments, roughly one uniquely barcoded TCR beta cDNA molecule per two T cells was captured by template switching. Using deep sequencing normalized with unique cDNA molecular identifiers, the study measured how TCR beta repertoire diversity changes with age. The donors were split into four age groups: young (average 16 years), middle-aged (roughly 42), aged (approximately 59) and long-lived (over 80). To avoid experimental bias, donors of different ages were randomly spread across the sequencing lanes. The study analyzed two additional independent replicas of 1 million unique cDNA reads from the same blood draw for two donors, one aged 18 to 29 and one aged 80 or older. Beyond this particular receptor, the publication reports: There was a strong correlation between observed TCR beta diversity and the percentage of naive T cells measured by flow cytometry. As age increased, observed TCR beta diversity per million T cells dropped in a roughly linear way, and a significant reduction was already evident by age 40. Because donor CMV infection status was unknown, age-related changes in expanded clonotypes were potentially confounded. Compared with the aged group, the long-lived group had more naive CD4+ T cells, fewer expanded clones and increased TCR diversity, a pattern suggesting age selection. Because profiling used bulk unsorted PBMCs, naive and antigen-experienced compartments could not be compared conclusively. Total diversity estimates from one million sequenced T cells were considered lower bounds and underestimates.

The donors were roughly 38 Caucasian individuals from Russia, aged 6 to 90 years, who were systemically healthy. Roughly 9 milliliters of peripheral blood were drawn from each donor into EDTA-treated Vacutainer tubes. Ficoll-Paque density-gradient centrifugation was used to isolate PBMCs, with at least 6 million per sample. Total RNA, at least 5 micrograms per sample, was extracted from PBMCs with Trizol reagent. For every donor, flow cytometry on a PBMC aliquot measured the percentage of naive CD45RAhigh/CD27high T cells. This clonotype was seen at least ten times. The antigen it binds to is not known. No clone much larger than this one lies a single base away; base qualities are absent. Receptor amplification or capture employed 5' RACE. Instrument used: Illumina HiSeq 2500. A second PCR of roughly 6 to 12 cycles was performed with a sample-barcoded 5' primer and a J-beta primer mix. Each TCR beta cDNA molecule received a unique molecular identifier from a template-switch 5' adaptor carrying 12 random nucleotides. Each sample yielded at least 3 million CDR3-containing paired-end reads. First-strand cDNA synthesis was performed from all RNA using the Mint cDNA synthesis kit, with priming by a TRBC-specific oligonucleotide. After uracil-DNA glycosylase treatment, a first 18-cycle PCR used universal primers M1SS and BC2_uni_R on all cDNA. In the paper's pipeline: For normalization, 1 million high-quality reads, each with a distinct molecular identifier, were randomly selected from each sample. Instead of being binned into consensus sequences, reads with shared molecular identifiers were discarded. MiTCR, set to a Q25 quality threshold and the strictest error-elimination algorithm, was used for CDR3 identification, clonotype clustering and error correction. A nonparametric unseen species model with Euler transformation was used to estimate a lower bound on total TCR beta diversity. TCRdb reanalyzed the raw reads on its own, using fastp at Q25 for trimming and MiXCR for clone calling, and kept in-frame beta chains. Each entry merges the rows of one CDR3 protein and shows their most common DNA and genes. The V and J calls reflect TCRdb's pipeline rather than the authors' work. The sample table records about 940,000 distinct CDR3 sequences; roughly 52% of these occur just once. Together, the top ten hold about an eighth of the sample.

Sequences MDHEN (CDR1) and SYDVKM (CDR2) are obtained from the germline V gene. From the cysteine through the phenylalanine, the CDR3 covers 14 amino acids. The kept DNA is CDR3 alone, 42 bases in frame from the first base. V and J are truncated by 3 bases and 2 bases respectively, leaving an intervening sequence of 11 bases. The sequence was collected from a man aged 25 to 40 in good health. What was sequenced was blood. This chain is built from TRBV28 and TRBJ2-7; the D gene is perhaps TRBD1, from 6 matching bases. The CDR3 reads CASSFDRYPYEQYF. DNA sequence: TGTGCCAGCAGTTTCGACAGGTATCCCTACGAGCAGTACTTC.